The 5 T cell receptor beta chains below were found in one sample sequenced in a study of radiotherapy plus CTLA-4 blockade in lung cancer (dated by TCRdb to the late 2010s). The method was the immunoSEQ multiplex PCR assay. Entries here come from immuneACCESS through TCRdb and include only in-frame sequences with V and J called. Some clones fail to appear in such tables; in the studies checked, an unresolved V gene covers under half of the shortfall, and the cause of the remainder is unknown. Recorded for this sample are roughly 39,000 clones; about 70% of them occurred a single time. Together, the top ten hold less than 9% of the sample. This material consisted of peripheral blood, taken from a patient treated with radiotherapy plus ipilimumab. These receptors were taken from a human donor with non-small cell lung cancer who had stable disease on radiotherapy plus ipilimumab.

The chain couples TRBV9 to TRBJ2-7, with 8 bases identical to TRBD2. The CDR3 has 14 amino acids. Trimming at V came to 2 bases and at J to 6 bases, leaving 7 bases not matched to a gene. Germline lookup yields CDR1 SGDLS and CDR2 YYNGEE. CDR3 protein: CASSVGLAGGEQYV. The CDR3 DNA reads TGTGCCAGCAGCGTCGGGCTAGCGGGCGGCGAGCAGTACGTC.

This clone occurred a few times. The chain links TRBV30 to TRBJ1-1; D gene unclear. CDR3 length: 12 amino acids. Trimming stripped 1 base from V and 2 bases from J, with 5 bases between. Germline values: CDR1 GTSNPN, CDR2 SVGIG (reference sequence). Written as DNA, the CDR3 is TGTGCCTGGAGTGATGGCAACACTGAAGCTTTCTTT. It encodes CAWSDGNTEAFF.

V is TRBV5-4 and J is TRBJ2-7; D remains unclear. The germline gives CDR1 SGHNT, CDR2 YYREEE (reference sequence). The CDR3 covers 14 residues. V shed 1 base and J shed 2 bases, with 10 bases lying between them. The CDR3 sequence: CASSLKNQPYEQYV. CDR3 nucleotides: TGTGCCAGCAGCTTGAAAAACCAGCCCTACGAGCAGTACGTC.

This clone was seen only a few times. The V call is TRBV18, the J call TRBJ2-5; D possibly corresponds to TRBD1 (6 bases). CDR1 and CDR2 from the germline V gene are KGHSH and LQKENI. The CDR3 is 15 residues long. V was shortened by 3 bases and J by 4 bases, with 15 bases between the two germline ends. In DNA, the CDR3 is TGTGCCAGCTCACCGGGACACCCAAGAGGAGAGACCCAGTACTTC. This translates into CASSPGHPRGETQYF.

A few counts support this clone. CDR3 amino acids: CASTLSTGSGNTIYF. As DNA, the CDR3 is TGTGCCAGCACCCTCTCGACAGGGTCGGGAAACACCATATATTTT. J is TRBJ1-3 and V is TRBV6-6; TRBD1 aligns across 7 bases. CDR3 length: 15 amino acids. V was clipped by 7 bases and J by 4 bases; unmatched bases: 10. Germline CDR1 reads MNHNY; CDR2 reads SVGAGI (reference sequence).